This T cell receptor (beta chain) derives from a study of blood T cell repertoires in COVID-19. Clones were sequenced by immunoSEQ multiplex PCR, and TCRdb holds only the in-frame ones, with some missing. The sample holds tens of thousands of clones; roughly 88% are singletons and the top ten take roughly 4%. Germline CDR1 reads SGHTA; CDR2 reads FQGNSA. The CDR3 totals 13 residues. Deletions cut 4 bases from V and 3 bases from J, with 7 bases between. In this sample, this clone turned up once. The sequencing sample was made of peripheral blood. This TCR was recovered from a man in his fifties or sixties with active COVID-19. This chain links TRBV7-2 with TRBJ1-5; the D gene is possibly TRBD1 (5 bases). Written as DNA, the CDR3 is TGTGCCAGCAGCTCCAGGGTCAATCAGCCCCAGCATTTT. This translates into CASSSRVNQPQHF.